The 22 T cell receptor beta chains reported below all come from one sample, sequenced in a study of blood T cells in healthy people across ages. The use of a sample-barcoded 5' primer and a J-beta primer mix characterized a second PCR of about 6 to 11 cycles. MiXCR, applied by TCRdb to the 5' RACE reads, yields one record per CDR3 protein. The table includes 890,000 or so distinct CDR3 sequences, 62% detected once. Sequences were obtained from blood. The receptor set was obtained from a man between 25 and 39 years old in good health.

V gene TRBV29-1 combines with J gene TRBJ2-4; D unclear. The J call is uncertain, as TRBJ2-5 better fits the DNA end. CDR3 size: 12 residues. The germline V gene encodes CDR1 SQVTM and CDR2 ANQGSEA. The chain's CDR3 is CSVRGFQETQYF. The CDR3 DNA reads as TGCAGCGTTCGTGGGTTCCAAGAGACCCAGTACTTC.

V usage is TRBV3-1 and J usage is TRBJ2-1; D may be TRBD2 (7 bases). Trimming cost V 5 bases and J 7 bases, with 18 bases left between them. The CDR3 totals 15 residues. CDR1 and CDR2 from the germline V gene are LGHDT and YNNKEL (reference sequence). The CDR3 bases are TGTGCCAGCAGCTCTGCACGGGGGGCCTGGAATGAGCAGTTCTTC. Translation: CASSSARGAWNEQFF.

This clonotype showed up just a few times. The junction and the germline gene differ at one end; a read error may be behind it. CDR3 bases: TGTGCCAGCAGCCAAGGACTAGCCTCCTACGAGCAGTACTTC. Translated: CASSQGLASYEQYF. The rearrangement joins TRBV4-3 to TRBJ2-7; 8 positions agree with TRBD2. CDR3 size: 14 residues. CDR1 is LGHNA and CDR2 is YSLEER in the germline V gene.

This clonotype has at least ten counts. The chain recombines TRBV4-1 with TRBJ2-1, with 9 bases fitting TRBD1. The CDR3 loop spans 16 amino acids. Germline CDR1 is MGHRA and CDR2 is YSYEKL. After removal of 4 bases from V and 5 bases from J, the junction contained 9 bases not matched to a gene. The CDR3 spells CASSPFGTGTDNEQFF. In DNA, the CDR3 is TGCGCCAGCAGCCCTTTTGGGACAGGGACGGACAATGAGCAGTTCTTC.

The gene calls are TRBV28 and TRBJ2-5; D gene uncertain. V lost 2 bases to trimming and J lost 11 bases, with 15 bases between them. The germline CDR1 and CDR2 sequences are MDHEN and SYDVKM. The CDR3 spans 13 residues. CDR3 in DNA: TGTGCCAGCAGTTTAGAAGGGTCGTTCAGGCAGTACTTC. Translating gives CASSLEGSFRQYF.

The chain couples TRBV25-1 to TRBJ1-4; no clear D. Trimming cost V 3 bases and J 2 bases, with 10 bases left between them. This CDR3 region has 15 residues. The germline CDR1 and CDR2 sequences are MGHDK and SYGVNS. As DNA, the CDR3 is TGTGCCAGCAGTGACCCCAGGCGGACTAATGAAAAACTGTTTTTT. Translated, it gives CASSDPRRTNEKLFF.

V gene TRBV29-1 combines with J gene TRBJ1-1; D perhaps matches TRBD1 (6 bases). Trimming pared 4 bases from V and 1 base from J, leaving 7 bases between. The CDR3 loop spans 12 amino acids. Germline lookup yields CDR1 SQVTM and CDR2 ANQGSEA. The DNA for the CDR3 is TGCAGCGTTGGGGGGGCGAACACTGAAGCTTTCTTT. Residues: CSVGGANTEAFF.

This clonotype was seen only a few times. The chain has TRBV6-2 or TRBV6-3 and TRBJ2-1; perhaps TRBD1 as D (6 bases). Trimming left V 2 bases short and J 5 bases short, with 10 bases between. The germline V gene has CDR1 MNHEY and CDR2 SVGEGT. The CDR3 totals 14 residues. The CDR3 DNA sequence: TGTGCCAGCAGTTACAGGGGGTGGGACAATGAGCAGTTCTTC. This encodes CASSYRGWDNEQFF.

The gene calls are TRBV5-1 and TRBJ2-7; 7 bases match TRBD1. V dropped 3 bases and J dropped 8; count of bases not matched to a gene: 14. The CDR3 runs to 15 residues. CDR1 SGHRS and CDR2 YFSETQ come from the germline V gene. This CDR3 is CASSSRDRAMGKQYF. In nucleotides, the CDR3 is TGCGCCAGCAGCTCCCGAGACAGGGCGATGGGGAAGCAGTACTTC.

This chain links TRBV2 with TRBJ2-7; perhaps D is TRBD1 or TRBD2 (5 bases each). The J call may be wrong; the DNA end is better matched by TRBJ2-5. The CDR3 is 14 amino acids. Germline V gene lookup returns CDR1 SNHLY and CDR2 FYNNEI. CDR3 DNA: TGTGCCAGCAGCCGTGGGGTGGGGGTTGAGACCCAGTACTTC. Its translation is CASSRGVGVETQYF.

V gene TRBV29-1 combines with J gene TRBJ2-5; 11 positions agree with TRBD2. The DNA end favors TRBJ2-7, so the J call may be wrong. Germline-derived CDR1 and CDR2 are SQVTM and ANQGSEA. This CDR3 is built from 12 residues. The CDR3, as DNA: TGCAGCGCTAGCGGGAGGCCTGACGAGCAGTACTTC. Amino acids: CSASGRPDEQYF.

The J gene is TRBJ2-1, the V gene TRBV6-2 or TRBV6-3; no definite D call. Germline assignment: CDR1 MNHEY and CDR2 SVGEGT. V gave up 7 bases and J gave up 12 bases, with 16 bases separating them. There are 12 residues in the CDR3. The CDR3: CASKGASPGQFF. DNA of the CDR3: TGTGCCAGCAAAGGCGCGAGTCCGGGGCAGTTCTTC.

The V and J genes are TRBV20-1 and TRBJ1-4; tentative D call: TRBD1 (6 bases). V lost 5 bases, J lost 6 bases, and 10 bases lay in between. The CDR3 consists of 12 residues. Germline V gives CDR1 DFQATT, CDR2 SNEGSKA (reference sequence). This CDR3 reads CSAGGGDEKLFF. The DNA for the CDR3 is TGCAGTGCTGGAGGGGGGGATGAAAAACTGTTTTTT.

This clonotype has just one count. One base away lies a much larger clone, so this may be a sequencing read error. The V call is TRBV10-3, the J call TRBJ2-5; D is ambiguous. Germline V CDR1 and CDR2: ENHRY, SYGVKD. The CDR3 is 12 residues long. CDR3 DNA: TGTGCCACGTCTTTTGAGCAAGAGAGCCAGTACTTC. Translated: CATSFEQESQYF.

This clonotype was counted a few times. The gene calls are TRBV11-1 and TRBJ2-2; perhaps TRBD1 as D (5 bases). The V and J ends lost 6 bases and 0 bases respectively, with 8 bases between them. CDR1 is SGHAT, CDR2 FQDESV, per germline (reference sequence). The CDR3 has 14 amino acids. CDR3 in DNA: TGTGCCAGCAGTTTGGACACGAACACCGGGGAGCTGTTTTTT. This codes for CASSLDTNTGELFF.

This rearrangement joins TRBV20-1 to TRBJ2-1, with 7 positions matching TRBD2. Unmatched junction bases numbered 3, after V lost 5 bases and J lost 2 bases. This CDR3 has 13 amino acids. Per the germline V gene, CDR1 is DFQATT and CDR2 is SNEGSKA (reference sequence). CDR3 bases: TGCAGTGCTTCCAGCGGGGCCTACAATGAGCAGTTCTTC. Its translation: CSASSGAYNEQFF.

This clonotype showed up just a few times. The chain joins TRBV12-3 or TRBV12-4 to TRBJ2-1, with TRBD1 matching 10 bases. The J call may be incorrect, as the DNA end agrees better with TRBJ2-7. This CDR3 is 14 amino acids long. CDR3 in DNA: TGTGCCAGCAGCGGGACAGGGGCCGCCCGGGAGCAGTACTTC. It is translated as CASSGTGAAREQYF.

This chain joins TRBV30 and TRBJ2-4; D is undetermined. The J call could be wrong; TRBJ2-5 is a better fit for the DNA end. Germline V CDR1 and CDR2: GTSNPN, SVGIG (reference sequence). The CDR3 covers 12 residues. The CDR3 here is CAWSVIRETQYF. Here the CDR3 DNA reads TGTGCCTGGAGTGTTATAAGGGAGACCCAGTACTTC.

A word on this clonotype: One base away lies a much larger clone, so this may be a sequencing read error. The J gene is TRBJ2-6, the V gene TRBV5-1, with 9 bases matching TRBD1. The CDR3 is made up of 17 amino acids. Germline CDR1 is SGHRS and CDR2 is YFSETQ. The CDR3 DNA reads TGCGCCAGCAGCCCGGGACAGGGAGGTTTTGGGGTCAACGTCCTGACTTTC. Its translation is CASSPGQGGFGVNVLTF. The complete variable domain, with remaining parts taken from reference TRBV5-1 and TRBJ2-6, reads KAGVTQTPRYLIKTRGQQVTLSCSPISGHRSVSWYQQTPGQGLQFLFEYFSETQRNKGNFPGRFSGRQFSNSRSEMNVSTLELGDSALYLCASSPGQGGFGVNVLTFGAGSRLTVL.

This clonotype was seen a handful of times. The V gene is TRBV6-5, the J gene TRBJ1-2; possibly TRBD1 for D (5 bases). The length of the CDR3 is 15 residues. Per the germline V gene, CDR1 is MNHEY and CDR2 is SVGAGI. The V end was cut by 6 bases, the J end by 4 bases, with 18 bases between. The CDR3 loop reads CASRLYGDGLYGYTF. The CDR3 DNA sequence: TGTGCCAGCAGGCTATACGGGGACGGACTCTATGGCTACACCTTC.

About this clonotype itself: The junction shows a germline mismatch at one end, possibly a read error. The chain recombines TRBV4-2 with TRBJ1-5; D unclear. Per the germline V gene, CDR1 is LGHNA and CDR2 is YNFKEQ. CDR3 length: 17 residues. This chain's CDR3 is CASSQEFPFNSSQPQHF. CDR3 nucleotides: TGTGCCAGCAGCCAAGAATTTCCTTTCAATAGCAGTCAGCCCCAGCATTTT.

This clonotype was observed a few times. The chain has TRBV27 and TRBJ2-6; a weak D match, TRBD1 (6 bases). V was pared by 6 bases and J by 0 bases, with 18 bases between. This CDR3 is built from 18 residues. Germline loops: CDR1 MNHEY, CDR2 SMNVEV (reference sequence). The CDR3 protein is CASRDPRQVISGANVLTF. CDR3 nucleotides: TGTGCCAGCAGGGACCCCAGACAGGTGATCTCTGGGGCCAACGTCCTGACTTTC. Variable domain in full (rest from reference TRBV27 and TRBJ2-6): EAQVTQNPRYLITVTGKKLTVTCSQNMNHEYMSWYRQDPGLGLRQIYYSMNVEVTDKGDVPEGYKVSRKEKRNFPLILESPSPNQTSLYFCASRDPRQVISGANVLTFGAGSRLTVL.